The text below deals with one T cell receptor (beta chain). Its specificity is unknown. Researchers ran the PCR with 60 Vbeta and 13 Jbeta primers. Assay: immunoSEQ multiplex PCR; the TCRdb copy retains only in-frame clones and omits some. The sample records around 94,000 clones, 77% being singletons. Per the germline V gene, CDR1 is SGHTA and CDR2 is FQGTGA. There are 15 residues in the CDR3. Trimming took 5 bases from V and 0 from J; bases not matched to a gene: 3. This sample stems from a study of cytomegalovirus exposure and HLA in healthy donors. Study outcomes and limitations: Reportedly, cytomegalovirus status was diagnosed with high sensitivity and specificity. Later on, an analysis tied under 20,000 TCR beta sequences to HLA alleles at 0.05 false discovery rate. Immune exposure was documented only through CMV serostatus. A later analysis reportedly identified an Asian-associated ancestry cluster as carrying fewer N-insertions than the approximately 730-donor mean.

This chain joins TRBV7-3 and TRBJ2-3, with 9 bases lining up with TRBD2. Sequences were obtained from PBMCs. The receptor was isolated from a male donor in good health and CMV-seropositive. The CDR3 DNA reads TGTGCCAGCAGCCTCACTAGCGGGAGCACAGATACGCAGTATTTT. This gives the protein CASSLTSGSTDTQYF.